Shown below are 22 T cell receptor beta chains from a single sample sequenced in a study of T cell changes during pregnancy in multiple sclerosis. Sequencing used immunoSEQ multiplex PCR; TCRdb keeps in-frame clones, though not all of them. The repertoire holds around 64,000 clones, with 93% as singletons. Sample: CD8+ T cells from peripheral blood mononuclear cells, taken in the third trimester of pregnancy. These receptors all stem from a female donor with multiple sclerosis, enrolled in a pregnancy study.

This clone was seen just once. The chain joins TRBV27 to TRBJ1-5; 9 bases map to TRBD1. Germline loops: CDR1 MNHEY, CDR2 SMNVEV (reference sequence). V lost 5 bases, J lost 5 bases, and 7 bases stayed unmatched. The length of the CDR3 is 15 residues. CDR3 loop: CASSTTYRGHQPQHF. The CDR3, as DNA: TGTGCCAGCAGTACAACTTACAGGGGGCATCAGCCCCAGCATTTT.

The chain links TRBV19 to TRBJ2-1; a weak D match, TRBD2 (6 bases). Looked up from germline, CDR1 is LNHDA and CDR2 is SQIVND (reference sequence). The CDR3 runs 14 residues. Trimming pared 8 bases from V and 8 bases from J, leaving 19 bases between. Here the CDR3 reads CASGGNGIFDEQFF. CDR3 bases: TGTGCCAGTGGCGGGAACGGGATTTTCGATGAGCAGTTCTTC.

The rearrangement links TRBV5-1 to TRBJ1-1; 8 bases agree with TRBD1. V was pared by 0 bases and J by 3 bases, with 13 bases of the junction left unmatched. There are 18 residues in the CDR3. CDR1 is SGHRS, CDR2 YFSETQ, per germline. The CDR3 spells CASSLEGTGFFGHTEAFF. In nucleotides, the CDR3 is TGCGCCAGCAGCTTGGAGGGGACAGGTTTCTTTGGCCACACTGAAGCTTTCTTT.

The chain carries TRBV21-1 and TRBJ2-7; TRBD2 reflects the table's D call only, with no check against the DNA. TRBV21-1 is listed as a pseudogene. The length of the CDR3 is 15 residues. CDR3 sequence reads: CASSILAGGGHEQYF. In DNA form, the CDR3 reads TGTGCCAGCAGCATCCTAGCGGGAGGCGGCCACGAGCAGTACTTC.

The chain combines TRBV27 with TRBJ2-3; D may be TRBD2 (6 bases). The CDR3 runs 15 residues. Germline V gene lookup returns CDR1 MNHEY and CDR2 SMNVEV (reference sequence). The V end lost 6 bases, the J end lost 0 bases, and 13 bases lay between the germline ends. The CDR3 spells CASSLLAPSTDTQYF. CDR3 nucleotide sequence: TGTGCCAGCAGCCTCCTAGCGCCTAGCACAGATACGCAGTATTTT.

The V gene is TRBV11-3, the J gene TRBJ2-1; 8 positions agree with TRBD2. This CDR3 region has 17 residues. Germline CDR1 and CDR2: SGHNT and YENEEA. V shed 1 base and J 0 bases; nucleotides not matched to a gene: 5. CDR3 nucleotide sequence: TGTGCCAGCAGCTTAGGCCAGCGGGAGAGCTCCTACAATGAGCAGTTCTTC. It is translated as CASSLGQRESSYNEQFF.

This clone was seen a single time. The CDR3 loop is CASSPWTGKYNEQFF. In DNA, the CDR3 is TGTGCCAGCAGCCCCTGGACAGGGAAGTACAATGAGCAGTTCTTC. V is TRBV28 and J is TRBJ2-1; 8 bases are a match to TRBD1. Per germline, CDR1 MDHEN and CDR2 SYDVKM. Losses at the gene ends were 6 bases for V and 4 bases for J; bases not matched to a gene: 8. This CDR3 has 15 residues.

The chain combines TRBV19 with TRBJ1-1; TRBD1 might be the D (5 bases). Germline CDR1 is LNHDA and CDR2 is SQIVND (reference sequence). This CDR3 is 15 amino acids long. Trimming removed 3 bases at V and 3 bases at J, with 14 bases between. The CDR3 DNA sequence: TGTGCCAGTAGTATTGGTGGGGAAGGGGACACTGAAGCTTTCTTT. This gives the protein CASSIGGEGDTEAFF.

V usage is TRBV5-1 and J usage is TRBJ2-4; 10 nucleotides line up with TRBD2. Germline-derived CDR1 and CDR2 are SGHRS and YFSETQ. CDR3 length equals 14 residues. The ends lost 4 bases at V and 5 bases at J; junction bases unmatched: 3. The CDR3: CASSGTSAQNIQYF. The CDR3 coding sequence is TGCGCCAGCAGCGGGACTAGCGCGCAAAACATTCAGTACTTC.

This sequence joins TRBV7-9 and TRBJ2-7; maybe TRBD2 (5 bases). Per germline, CDR1 SEHNR and CDR2 FQNEAQ (reference sequence). The CDR3 loop spans 14 amino acids. V lost 1 base and J lost 2, with 9 bases in between. CDR3 nucleotides: TGTGCCAGCAGCTTAGTGATGGGAGCCTACGAGCAGTACTTC. Translating it yields CASSLVMGAYEQYF.

The V and J genes are TRBV13 and TRBJ2-1, with TRBD1 matching over 9 bases. With 5 bases clipped from V and 3 bases from J, the junction kept 5 bases outside the gene matches. Germline V gives CDR1 PRHDT, CDR2 FYEKMQ (reference sequence). The CDR3 is 15 amino acids. The CDR3 DNA reads TGTGCCAGCAGCCTGTGGGGACAGGGCTACAATGAGCAGTTCTTC. This encodes CASSLWGQGYNEQFF.

J is TRBJ2-7 and V is TRBV5-4, with TRBD2 identical over 14 bases. This CDR3 comprises 14 residues. Germline CDR1 is SGHNT and CDR2 is YYREEE (reference sequence). V was clipped by 2 bases and J by 6 bases; unmatched bases: 1. CDR3 in amino acids: CASSFGLAGGEQYF. As DNA, the CDR3 is TGTGCCAGCAGCTTTGGACTAGCGGGAGGCGAGCAGTACTTC.

This chain links TRBV27 with TRBJ1-1, with 10 bases identical to TRBD1. This CDR3 has 14 residues. Per germline, CDR1 MNHEY and CDR2 SMNVEV (reference sequence). The V segment lost 6 bases and the J segment 7 bases; nucleotides outside the gene matches: 8. CDR3 residues: CASRLTGGAGEAFF. For the CDR3, the DNA is TGTGCCAGCAGACTGACAGGGGGCGCAGGTGAAGCTTTCTTT.

This clone showed up just a few times. The chain recombines TRBV7-2 with TRBJ2-7; perhaps TRBD2 as D (5 bases). V shed 4 bases and J shed 0 bases, with 7 bases lying between them. This CDR3 is 13 amino acids long. Germline lookup yields CDR1 SGHTA and CDR2 FQGNSA. The chain's CDR3 is CASSSGSSYEQYF. CDR3 nucleotide sequence: TGTGCCAGCAGCTCGGGGAGCTCCTACGAGCAGTACTTC.

The gene calls are TRBV4-1 and TRBJ2-7; the D is unclear. The CDR3 runs to 14 residues. V was clipped by 2 bases and J by 2 bases, with 10 bases between them. CDR1 is MGHRA, CDR2 YSYEKL, per germline. The CDR3 nucleotides are TGCGCCAGCAGCCAACGGATGCGGACCTACGAGCAGTACTTC. It specifies CASSQRMRTYEQYF.

The rearrangement links TRBV19 to TRBJ2-1; unclear D gene. Trimming took 3 bases from V and 8 from J, leaving 11 bases between them. Germline V gene lookup returns CDR1 LNHDA and CDR2 SQIVND (reference sequence). The CDR3 consists of 13 residues. This CDR3 is CASSMGSHYEQFF. CDR3 sequence (DNA): TGTGCCAGTAGTATGGGTAGCCACTATGAGCAGTTCTTC.

This chain links TRBV4-2 with TRBJ2-3, with TRBD2 matching over 8 bases. Looked up from germline, CDR1 is LGHNA and CDR2 is YNFKEQ. Trimming took 2 bases from V and 2 from J; bases not matched to a gene: 6. The CDR3 consists of 16 residues. CDR3 in amino acids: CASSQPLAGNTDTQYF. The DNA for the CDR3 is TGTGCCAGCAGCCAACCCTTAGCGGGAAACACAGATACGCAGTATTTT.

The V gene is TRBV28, the J gene TRBJ1-5, with 8 bases lining up with TRBD1. Germline V gene data show CDR1 as MDHEN and CDR2 as SYDVKM. This CDR3 has 16 amino acids. V was pared by 6 bases and J by 7 bases, with 14 bases of the junction left unmatched. The CDR3 loop reads CASRGLRTGFGQPQHF. The CDR3 DNA reads as TGTGCCAGCAGAGGGCTACGGACAGGGTTCGGACAGCCCCAGCATTTT. Together with reference TRBV28 and TRBJ1-5, the CDR3 gives the full variable domain: DVKVTQSSRYLVKRTGEKVFLECVQDMDHENMFWYRQDPGLGLRLIYFSYDVKMKEKGDIPEGYSVSREKKERFSLILESASTNQTSMYLCASRGLRTGFGQPQHFGDGTRLSIL.

V usage is TRBV15 and J usage is TRBJ2-7; TRBD1 matches at 9 bases. This CDR3 is built from 16 residues. Trimming at V came to 3 bases and at J to 1 base, leaving 7 bases not matched to a gene. The germline V gene encodes CDR1 LNHNV and CDR2 YYDKDF (reference sequence). CDR3 bases: TGTGCCACCAGCAGCGGACGGGGACAGGGATCCTACGAGCAGTACTTC. Amino acid sequence: CATSSGRGQGSYEQYF.

The CDR3 is CAWSEGTSADTQYF. The CDR3 region has the DNA TGTGCCTGGAGTGAAGGGACTAGCGCCGATACGCAGTATTTT. The rearrangement joins TRBV30 to TRBJ2-3; TRBD2 matches at 10 bases. Per germline, CDR1 GTSNPN and CDR2 SVGIG (reference sequence). V gave up 1 base and J gave up 6 bases; unmatched junction bases: 4. The CDR3 extends over 14 amino acids.

The CDR3, as DNA: TGTGCCAGCAGCTTAAATCCCGACAGGGGGCATCACAATGAGCAGTTCTTC. It yields the protein CASSLNPDRGHHNEQFF. The V call is TRBV7-3, the J call TRBJ2-1, with 10 nucleotides matching TRBD1. Trimming took 1 base from V and 5 from J; bases not matched to a gene: 8. The CDR3 covers 17 residues. Germline CDR1 and CDR2: SGHTA and FQGTGA.

This sequence joins TRBV2 and TRBJ2-3; the D gene is possibly TRBD1 (7 bases). CDR3 size: 15 residues. From germline, CDR1 is SNHLY and CDR2 FYNNEI. The V end lost 1 base, the J end lost 6 bases, and 14 bases lay between the germline ends. DNA for the CDR3: TGTGCCAGCAGTGAAGGCCAGGGGGGTGCGGATACGCAGTATTTT. This sequence encodes CASSEGQGGADTQYF.